This is a list of T cell receptor beta chains from one sample in a study of CD8 T cells in ankylosing spondylitis. TCRdb used MiXCR to reprocess the 5' RACE reads, holding one entry per CDR3 protein. This repertoire shows around 450,000 distinct CDR3 sequences, roughly a quarter found once; its top ten account for roughly 0.8%. Source material: blood, either unsorted or a sorted T cell fraction (not recorded which). Every receptor here comes from a male donor with ankylosing spondylitis. Both conserved end residues are trimmed from each CDR3. A D gene is named only where the DNA matches it firmly.

J,D,V,CDR3
TRBJ2-7,.,TRBV4-1,ASSPTALGFVYEQY
TRBJ2-1,.,TRBV20-1,SARDHQRGNEQF
TRBJ2-1,.,TRBV20-1,SVFGQVNEQF
TRBJ2-3,TRBD1,TRBV7-2,ASSLGKGQGISTDTQY
TRBJ1-4,TRBD1,TRBV20-1,SARETPGQRFATNEKLF
TRBJ2-5,TRBD2,TRBV6-1,ASSAGLAAETQY
TRBJ1-4,.,TRBV24-1,ATSDGSGRNEKLF
TRBJ2-2,.,TRBV12-3/TRBV12-4,ASSLRGSSSTGELF
TRBJ1-6,.,TRBV20-1,SGTVNNSPLH
TRBJ2-2,.,TRBV24-1,ATSDLGVRTENTGELF
TRBJ1-1,.,TRBV10-3,AIRRTANTEAF
TRBJ2-1,TRBD1,TRBV5-1,ASSFPGTGNPNEQF
TRBJ1-5,.,TRBV20-1,SATGEGSNQPQH
TRBJ2-5,TRBD2,TRBV7-6,ASSLAGREWETQY
TRBJ1-4,TRBD1,TRBV11-3,ASSLGRGRTNEKLF
TRBJ2-1,.,TRBV20-1,SAPQTTSSYNEQF
TRBJ1-1,TRBD1,TRBV25-1,ASSRQGDTEAF
TRBJ1-2,.,TRBV7-9,AAPAFGP
TRBJ1-4,.,TRBV7-2,ASTRGPLSGEKLF
TRBJ2-1,TRBD2,TRBV20-1,SASPPGRALDEQF
TRBJ2-1,.,TRBV12-3/TRBV12-4,ASSFASFLYNEQF
TRBJ2-5,.,TRBV29-1,SVVKQQETQY
TRBJ2-1,.,TRBV7-2,ASSSILGGNLYNEQF
TRBJ2-1,TRBD2,TRBV7-2,ASSLVGSGSRNEQF
TRBJ1-2,.,TRBV20-1,SALNYGYT
TRBJ2-1,.,TRBV6-5,ASSYSTGPIARNEQF
TRBJ1-1,.,TRBV11-2,ASSLGTGTEAF
TRBJ2-3,TRBD2,TRBV5-1,ASSLVAGRTDTQY
TRBJ2-5,TRBD2,TRBV20-1,SAASGSFGLETQY
TRBJ2-3,TRBD2,TRBV20-1,SASSLAGEPYTQY
TRBJ2-2,.,TRBV2,ASTRLKGTGELF
TRBJ2-1,.,TRBV7-9,ASSLAIASMVNEQF
TRBJ2-3,TRBD1,TRBV5-1,ASSWGQSLTDTQY
TRBJ2-5,.,TRBV15,ATSRDTRETQY
TRBJ1-5,.,TRBV29-1,SVIGGNQPQH
TRBJ2-3,TRBD2,TRBV2,ASSVGRDTDTQY
TRBJ2-7,.,TRBV9,ASSVAGGPYEQY
TRBJ2-2,.,TRBV27,ASSLKGGGGTGELF
TRBJ2-4,TRBD2,TRBV12-3/TRBV12-4,ASKHGTSVWAKNIQY
TRBJ2-7,.,TRBV27,ASSTLGSGQY
TRBJ2-3,TRBD1,TRBV5-1,ASSLPGQVINTQY
TRBJ2-4,TRBD2,TRBV3-1,ASSQIAGLAKNIQY
TRBJ1-1,.,TRBV20-1,SATLAGGTEAF
TRBJ1-5,.,TRBV11-3,APRGTNNQPQH
TRBJ2-1,.,TRBV20-1,SAGGPYNEQF
TRBJ2-4,.,TRBV12-3/TRBV12-4,ASKRDNIQY
TRBJ2-5,.,TRBV6-1,ASSGERRAGETQY
TRBJ2-1,TRBD2,TRBV6-1,ASSARGLAGLSYNEQF
TRBJ2-1,.,TRBV2,ASSVILGHNEQF